A single sample gave rise to the 12 T cell receptor beta chains below, sequenced in a study of blood T cell repertoires in COVID-19. Profiling relied on immunoSEQ multiplex PCR, and the TCRdb table lists in-frame clones only, not all of them. Altogether over 60,000 clones are present, approximately 92% being singletons, with the ten largest covering 4.5% to 5%. Material: peripheral blood. These receptors were taken from a woman between 45 and 65 years old with active COVID-19.

This chain joins TRBV5-4 and TRBJ2-7; possibly TRBD2 for D (6 bases). The CDR3 extends over 13 amino acids. Germline loops: CDR1 SGHNT, CDR2 YYREEE (reference sequence). Trimming took 4 bases from V and 3 from J, leaving 11 bases between them. CDR3 in DNA: TGTGCCAGCAGCATTGCGGGAAACTACGAGCAGTACTTC. This sequence encodes CASSIAGNYEQYF.

The chain combines TRBV4-1 with TRBJ2-7; the match to TRBD2 covers 8 bases. The V and J ends lost 5 bases and 3 bases, in that order; junction bases with no gene match: 27. This CDR3 region has 21 residues. Germline values: CDR1 MGHRA, CDR2 YSYEKL. The CDR3 bases are TGCGCCAGCAGCTCGTTCCTTCAGGGGACGGAACGGGAGGGCCGAGTCTACGAGCAGTACTTC. Translated: CASSSFLQGTEREGRVYEQYF.

This CDR3 is CASSQGGTSYNSPLHF. The CDR3 region has the DNA TGTGCCAGCAGTCAGGGAGGGACTTCCTATAATTCACCCCTCCACTTT. This chain joins TRBV14 and TRBJ1-6, with a weak D call TRBD1 (5 bases). The V gene lost 6 bases and the J gene lost 1 base, with 13 bases spanning the gap. The CDR3 has 16 amino acids. The germline V gene encodes CDR1 SGHDN and CDR2 FVKESK.

The chain has TRBV19 and TRBJ2-1, with 9 bases lining up with TRBD1. The ends lost 1 base at V and 4 bases at J; junction bases unmatched: 5. In germline, CDR1 is LNHDA, CDR2 SQIVND (reference sequence). CDR3 length: 16 amino acids. The CDR3 spells CASSIGGTGWYNEQFF. As DNA, the CDR3 is TGTGCCAGTAGTATAGGAGGGACAGGGTGGTACAATGAGCAGTTCTTC.

This CDR3 is CASSSPSGRTEQYF. The CDR3 DNA follows: TGTGCCAGCAGTTCACCTAGCGGGAGGACTGAGCAGTACTTC. The V gene is TRBV6-5, the J gene TRBJ2-7, with TRBD2 matching over 11 bases. This CDR3 spans 14 amino acids. Trimming removed 4 bases from V and 7 bases from J; junction bases left unmatched: 6. Germline V lookup: CDR1 MNHEY, CDR2 SVGAGI.

J is TRBJ2-1 and V is TRBV6-1; tentative D call: TRBD1 (6 bases). V dropped 2 bases and J dropped 8 bases, with 7 bases sitting between them. CDR3 length equals 12 residues. Germline CDR1 reads MNHNS; CDR2 reads SASEGT. The CDR3 region is CASSETGYEQFF. The CDR3 region has the DNA TGTGCCAGCAGTGAAACAGGGTATGAGCAGTTCTTC.

This chain links TRBV5-4 with TRBJ2-7; tentatively, D is TRBD1 (5 bases). CDR1 and CDR2 from the germline V gene are SGHNT and YYREEE (reference sequence). V lost 0 bases, J lost 2 bases, and 12 bases lay in between. The CDR3 extends over 15 amino acids. The CDR3 sequence is CASSLAGASAYEQYF. DNA for the CDR3: TGTGCCAGCAGCTTGGCTGGGGCATCCGCCTACGAGCAGTACTTC.

This chain links TRBV27 with TRBJ1-1; the match to TRBD1 covers 10 bases. The J segment lost 3 bases and the V segment lost 4 bases, leaving 14 bases of the junction unmatched. Germline lookup yields CDR1 MNHEY and CDR2 SMNVEV (reference sequence). This CDR3 has 18 residues. CDR3 DNA: TGTGCCAGCAGTTCCAATCGACAGGGGGCGAGAGACTACACTGAAGCTTTCTTT. This translates into CASSSNRQGARDYTEAFF.

The chain links TRBV6-2 or TRBV6-3 to TRBJ2-7; the D gene is possibly TRBD1 (6 bases). Between the trimmed V and J ends, which lost 2 bases and 6 bases, there was a span of 26 bases. The V gene's germline CDR1 is MNHEY and CDR2 SVGEGT. The CDR3 sequence is 18 residues long. The CDR3 is CASSYTPGQTSGLFEQYF. CDR3 nucleotides: TGTGCCAGCAGTTACACCCCCGGACAGACCTCGGGGCTGTTCGAGCAGTACTTC.

This clone showed up just once. The V call is TRBV2, the J call TRBJ1-5; D gene uncertain. Germline V gives CDR1 SNHLY, CDR2 FYNNEI. The V gene lost 2 bases and the J gene lost 3 bases, with 11 bases spanning the gap. The CDR3 loop spans 15 amino acids. CDR3 coding DNA: TGTGCCAGCAGTGAAATGGCCCGCACCAATCAGCCCCAGCATTTT. It specifies CASSEMARTNQPQHF.

Remarks on this clone: Different DNA sequences within this sample yield the same CDR3. The V gene is TRBV30, the J gene TRBJ1-5; D not resolved. Germline CDR1 GTSNPN, CDR2 SVGIG (reference sequence). The CDR3 sequence is 13 residues long. V shed 0 bases and J shed 4 bases, with 7 bases lying between them. CDR3 bases: TGTGCCTGGAGTGTCAGGTCAAATCAGCCCCAGCATTTT. This gives the protein CAWSVRSNQPQHF.

There are a few counts of this clone. The CDR3 loop reads CASSYVLAGSETQYF. The DNA of the CDR3 is TGTGCCAGCAGTTACGTCCTAGCGGGATCAGAGACCCAGTACTTC. J is TRBJ2-5 and V is TRBV6-2 or TRBV6-3, with TRBD2 identical over 9 bases. V trimming: 2 bases; J trimming: 4 bases; junction bases outside the gene matches: 5. Per germline, CDR1 MNHEY and CDR2 SVGEGT. This CDR3 contains 15 residues.